The clone carrying this T cell receptor beta chain was observed at least ten times. Its antigen is not identified. These data come from a study of breast tumors, draining lymph nodes, adjacent tissues. Study conclusions and caveats: Tumor repertoires ranked between lymph nodes and nontumor tissue in diversity, with V and J gene preferences.

TCRdb reprocessed the multiplex PCR reads with MiXCR, giving one entry per CDR3 protein. The sample records some 100,000 distinct CDR3 sequences, about 20% being singletons. Samples came from axillary lymph nodes draining the breast cancer. Per germline, CDR1 LNHDA and CDR2 SQIVND (reference sequence). This CDR3 spans 14 amino acids. The V end was cut by 7 bases, the J end by 0 bases, with 10 bases between. Material for sequencing was axillary lymph node tissue. V gene TRBV19 combines with J gene TRBJ1-5; D not certain. The sequence derives from a female donor with breast cancer. Some clones in this sample may be carry-over from other donors' samples. CDR3 in amino acids: CASTTVASNQPQHF. The DNA of the CDR3 is TGTGCCAGTACAACGGTTGCTAGCAATCAGCCCCAGCATTTT. Supplemented by reference TRBV19 and TRBJ1-5, the full variable domain reads DGGITQSPKYLFRKEGQNVTLSCEQNLNHDAMYWYRQDPGQGLRLIYYSQIVNDFQKGDIAEGYSVSREKKESFPLTVTSAQKNPTAFYLCASTTVASNQPQHFGDGTRLSIL.